This TCR beta chain emerged from a study of read filtering for tumor transcriptome and immune sequencing (TCRdb year 2020). Study-level background: Of the patients in the cohort, about 17 were male and roughly 13 were female, and their mean age was about 68 years, with a range of roughly 40 to 80. As a main aim, a read-filtering strategy for immune repertoire data was addressed, with the specific question being whether clonotypes supported by a single read should be removed. By revised international staging, eight or nine patients were R-ISS I, about 17 were R-ISS II and roughly 7 were R-ISS III. Whole-transcriptome libraries were prepared with the TruSeq RNA Access Library Prep Kit after DNase treatment. TCR-region mapped reads per sample ranged from about 3.5 to 11 million with IR-seq versus only about 75 to 1,400 with RNA-seq. Using the same bone marrow samples, the study ran both targeted immune repertoire sequencing and bulk whole-transcriptome sequencing and then compared the TCR repertoires from each method. What the study reported, not specific to this receptor: The sorted CD138-negative fraction was a mixed bone marrow immune population, not purified T cells. Removing single-read clonotypes increased the correlation between IR-seq and RNA-seq shared clonotype proportions. Compared with RNA-seq, IR-seq captured clonotypes at much greater depth and more reliably, and a smaller IR-seq throughput was enough to identify most of the shared clonotypes. In IR-seq, roughly 79% of clonotypes but approximately 3.7% of total reads were represented by single-read clonotypes, whereas in RNA-seq, 74.6% of clonotypes and approximately 40% of reads were represented by single-read clonotypes.

Bone marrow was sampled from every patient at the time of active disease. Ficoll-Hypaque density gradient centrifugation was used to isolate the bone marrow mononuclear cells. CD138-negative cells were obtained by negative selection after labeling with CD138 magnetic microbeads on a MACS separator, removing myeloma plasma cells. Flow cytometry on an Attune NxT with CD138 antibodies was used to check the purity of the isolated cells. Total RNA was extracted using TRIzol reagent and was quantified on a NanoDrop spectrophotometer. For each patient, the CD138-negative bone marrow sample underwent paired RNA-seq and IR-seq. TCR libraries were built from 400 to 450 ng RNA with the Immunoverse kit, using molecular barcoded adaptors covering alpha/delta and beta/gamma chains. TCR library preparation used the same RNA that was used for transcriptome sequencing. Sequencing of TCR libraries was carried out on an Illumina HiSeq 4000 with 2 x 150 cycles. Per the source publication's procedure: TCR reads were aligned to human V, D, J and C references and assembled into CDR3 clonotypes with MiXCR, including quality filtering and error correction. The tcR package in R was used for analysis of clonotype counts and gene usage diversity. For inspection of raw mapping reads, RNA-seq reads were mapped by STAR aligner version 2.5.3a onto GRCh37 of the human genome. To test the effect of sequencing depth on detected clonotypes, IR-seq fastq files were randomly downsampled using Seqtk 1.3. TCRdb reprocessed the public reads (quality trimming at Q25 with fastp, clone calling with MiXCR) and kept in-frame beta chains. Rows are combined by CDR3 protein, so each entry shows the most common genes and DNA. These V and J calls originate from TCRdb's pipeline instead of the authors' own analysis. Here the sample has 60,000 to 80,000 distinct CDR3 sequences; roughly 13% occur a single time. The top ten clones comprise over 40% of the sample.

V drops 0 bases and J drops 8 bases, leaving 11 bases in between. Per the germline V gene (reference sequence), DFQATT is the CDR1 and SNEGSKA is the CDR2. The CDR3 starts with the cysteine, ends with the phenylalanine, and has 13 residues. Left in the record is the CDR3 DNA by itself, 39 bases read in frame from the first base. This clonotype occurred many times. The target of this receptor is not known. No base qualities exist here, and no much larger clone lies one base off it. This TCR came from a donor at least 40 years old with multiple myeloma. The chain couples TRBV20-1 to TRBJ2-1; the D gene remains uncertain. The specimen sequenced was a population of CD138-negative cells sorted from bone marrow. The meaning of the sample's cell subset or site label: bone marrow mononuclear cells depleted of CD138+ plasma/myeloma cells by negative magnetic selection. The CDR3 region has the sequence CSARDGPSHEQFF. The sequenced DNA is TGCAGTGCTAGAGATGGTCCTTCCCATGAGCAGTTCTTC.